This is a list of T cell receptor beta chains from one sample in a study of control samples from healthy donors and cancer patients. Data came from immunoSEQ multiplex PCR; TCRdb stores just in-frame clones and leaves some out. This table holds tens of thousands of clones, 85% to 95% found once. Sequenced input: PBMCs. The receptor source for this set is a woman aged 40 to 49 with head and neck cancer. Each CDR3 is given without its conserved first and last residue.

j_gene | v_gene | CDR3aa
TRBJ1-2 | TRBV25-1 | ASSWSGPGGYT
TRBJ2-3 | TRBV7-2 | ASSQAGTRSTDTQY
TRBJ1-1 | TRBV5-1 | ASSFGTAEAF
TRBJ1-6 | TRBV3-1/TRBV3-2 | ASSFGTANSPLH
TRBJ2-2 | TRBV5-1 | ASSLLQGTGELF
TRBJ2-7 | TRBV7-2 | ASSLGPISYEQY
TRBJ2-7 | TRBV6-5 | ASSPLARASYEQY
TRBJ1-1 | TRBV6-5 | ASSFEGYTEAF
TRBJ2-1 | TRBV9 | ASSVAGRGNYNEQF
TRBJ2-7 | TRBV7-3 | ASSSGQVGNEQY
TRBJ2-2 | TRBV27 | ASKKLPRGANTGELF
TRBJ2-4 | TRBV7-6 | ASSPSVGDRVGTLAKNIQY
TRBJ1-1 | TRBV19 | ASSIPSESMNTEAF
TRBJ2-7 | TRBV7-2 | ASSFYKSSYEQY
TRBJ2-2 | TRBV5-4 | ASSFNRGTRTGELF
TRBJ1-2 | TRBV5-1 | ASSLLAVNYGYT
TRBJ1-2 | TRBV6-1 | ASRDSGEYGYT
TRBJ2-1 | TRBV5-1 | ASSGTLTSGSNEQF
TRBJ2-2 | TRBV3-1/TRBV3-2 | ASSQAPRTGELF
TRBJ1-5 | TRBV10-1 | ASSETGNQPQH
TRBJ2-3 | TRBV6-4 | ASSVASGSRDTQY
TRBJ2-1 | TRBV29-1 | SVGQAYNEQF
TRBJ1-5 | TRBV21-1 | ASSNRDSFCNQPQH
TRBJ1-6 | TRBV27 | ASGGAPGQGQTLH
TRBJ2-3 | TRBV5-5 | ASSLPGSDTQY
TRBJ2-1 | TRBV12-3/TRBV12-4 | ASSLMASKGQF
TRBJ1-1 | TRBV6-5 | ARGGQGAMNTEAF
TRBJ1-6 | TRBV19 | ASSDRGPNSPLH
TRBJ1-4 | TRBV19 | ASSPMAGGEKLF
TRBJ2-1 | TRBV4-2 | ASSQEQLAPYNEQF
TRBJ2-6 | TRBV15 | ATSGESSGANVLT
TRBJ1-4 | TRBV15 | ATSGGGLGEKLF
TRBJ2-3 | TRBV9 | ASSPLTDTLTDTQY